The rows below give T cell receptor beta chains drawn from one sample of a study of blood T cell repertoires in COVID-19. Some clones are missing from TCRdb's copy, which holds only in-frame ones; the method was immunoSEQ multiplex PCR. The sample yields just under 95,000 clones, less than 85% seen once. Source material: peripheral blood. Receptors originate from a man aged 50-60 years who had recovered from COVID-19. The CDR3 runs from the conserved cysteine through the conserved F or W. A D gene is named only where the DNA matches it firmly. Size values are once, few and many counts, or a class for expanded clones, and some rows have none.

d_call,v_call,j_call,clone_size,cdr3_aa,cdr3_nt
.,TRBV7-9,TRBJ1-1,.,CASSPWVAGTEAFF,TGTGCCAGCAGCCCCTGGGTCGCGGGCACTGAAGCTTTCTTT
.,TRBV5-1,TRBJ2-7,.,CASSLSGVVSYEQYF,TGCGCCAGCAGCTTGTCGGGAGTGGTTTCCTACGAGCAGTACTTC
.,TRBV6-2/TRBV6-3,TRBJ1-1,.,CASSPTGSDTEAFF,TGTGCCAGCAGTCCAACAGGGTCGGACACTGAAGCTTTCTTT
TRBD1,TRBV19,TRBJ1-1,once,CASSTSQGATEAFF,TGTGCCAGTAGTACCTCACAGGGGGCCACTGAAGCTTTCTTT
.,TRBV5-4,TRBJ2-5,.,CASSSGGPVETQYF,TGTGCCAGCAGCTCCGGGGGGCCGGTAGAGACCCAGTACTTC
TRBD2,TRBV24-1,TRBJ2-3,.,CATSDGGADTQYF,TGTGCCACCAGTGATGGGGGGGCAGATACGCAGTATTTT
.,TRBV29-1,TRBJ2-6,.,CSVGAGANVLTF,TGCAGCGTCGGGGCTGGGGCCAACGTCCTGACTTTC
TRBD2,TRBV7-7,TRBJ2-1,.,CASSQIGTSGGDSYNEQFF,TGTGCTAGCAGCCAAATCGGGACTAGCGGGGGGGATTCCTACAATGAGCAGTTCTTC
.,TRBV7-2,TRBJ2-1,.,CASSLALLANEQFF,TGTGCCAGCAGCTTAGCGCTTCTAGCGAATGAGCAGTTCTTC
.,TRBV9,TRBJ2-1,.,CASSVAWASRNEQFF,TGTGCCAGCAGCGTAGCTTGGGCTAGCAGGAATGAGCAGTTCTTC